This TCR beta chain was captured in a study of T cell repertoires in cytomegalovirus infection. Study summary: Through public TCR beta signatures, both CMV infection and matching HLA type were indicated.

MiXCR was run by TCRdb on the reads, yielding one entry per CDR3 protein. The table records 150,000 to 200,000 distinct CDR3 sequences, approximately 15% of them present only once. In the case of this clonotype: Its antigen remains unknown.

General study findings and limits: Predominance within the ex vivo response was attributable to HLA-C-restricted CMV-specific TCR beta clonotypes. Carriers of CMV plus the relevant HLA were identified by cumulative public TCR beta family frequency.

The CDR3 sequence is 15 residues long. The V end lost 2 bases, the J end lost 6 bases, and 16 bases lay between the germline ends. Per the germline V gene, CDR1 is MNHEY and CDR2 is SMNVEV (reference sequence). The source is a human donor in good health (CMV status not recorded). Some clones in this sample may be carry-over from other donors' samples. The sample comprised PBMCs. J is TRBJ1-1 and V is TRBV27; D uncertain. The CDR3 loop reads CASSLREGRSSEAFF. The CDR3 DNA reads TGTGCCAGCAGTTTAAGGGAGGGAAGGTCGTCTGAAGCTTTCTTT.